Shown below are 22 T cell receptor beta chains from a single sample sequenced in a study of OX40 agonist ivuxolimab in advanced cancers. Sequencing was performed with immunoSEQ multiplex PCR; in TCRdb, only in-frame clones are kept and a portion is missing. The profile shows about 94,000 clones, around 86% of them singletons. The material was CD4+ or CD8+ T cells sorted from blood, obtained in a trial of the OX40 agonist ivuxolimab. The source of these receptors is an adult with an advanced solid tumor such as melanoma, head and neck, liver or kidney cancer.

The CDR3 nucleotides are TGTGCCAGCAGCTTGAGGGAGCCCCAGCATTTT. Translated: CASSLREPQHF. J is TRBJ1-5 and V is TRBV5-8; D unclear. V shed 1 base and J shed 8 bases, with 4 bases lying between them. Germline V lookup: CDR1 SGHTS, CDR2 YDEGEE. The CDR3 has 11 residues.

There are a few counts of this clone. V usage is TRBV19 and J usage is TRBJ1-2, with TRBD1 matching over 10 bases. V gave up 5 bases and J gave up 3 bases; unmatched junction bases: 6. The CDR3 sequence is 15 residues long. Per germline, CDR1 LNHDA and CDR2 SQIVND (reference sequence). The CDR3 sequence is CASSADRGLDYGYTF. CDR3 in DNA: TGTGCCAGTAGTGCTGACAGGGGGCTTGACTATGGCTACACCTTC.

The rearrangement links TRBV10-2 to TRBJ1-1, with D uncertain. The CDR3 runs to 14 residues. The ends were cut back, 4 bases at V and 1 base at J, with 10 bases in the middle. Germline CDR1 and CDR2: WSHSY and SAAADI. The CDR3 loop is CASSGGQTNTEAFF. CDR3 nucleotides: TGCGCCAGCAGTGGCGGCCAGACGAACACTGAAGCTTTCTTT.

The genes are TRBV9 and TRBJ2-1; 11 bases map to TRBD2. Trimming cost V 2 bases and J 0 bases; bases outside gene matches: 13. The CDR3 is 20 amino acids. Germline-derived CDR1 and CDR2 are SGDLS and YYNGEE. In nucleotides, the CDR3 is TGTGCCAGCAGCGTCCACTCCGGGACTAGCGGTCTCCCCTCCTACAATGAGCAGTTCTTC. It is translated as CASSVHSGTSGLPSYNEQFF.

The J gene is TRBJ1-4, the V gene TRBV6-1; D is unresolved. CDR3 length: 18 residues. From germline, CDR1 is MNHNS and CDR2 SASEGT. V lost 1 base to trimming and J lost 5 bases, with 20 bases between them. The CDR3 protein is CASSEGAGLLVDNEKLFF. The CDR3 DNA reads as TGTGCCAGCAGTGAAGGAGCTGGTCTCCTAGTCGACAATGAAAAACTGTTTTTT.

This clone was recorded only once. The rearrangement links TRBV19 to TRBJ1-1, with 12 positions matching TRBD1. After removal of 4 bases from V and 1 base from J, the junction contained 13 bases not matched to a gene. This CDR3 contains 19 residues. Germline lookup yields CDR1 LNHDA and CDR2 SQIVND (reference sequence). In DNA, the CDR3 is TGTGCCAGTAGTAATCCCCTCCGCGGGACAGGGGGCTGGAACACTGAAGCTTTCTTT. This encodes CASSNPLRGTGGWNTEAFF.

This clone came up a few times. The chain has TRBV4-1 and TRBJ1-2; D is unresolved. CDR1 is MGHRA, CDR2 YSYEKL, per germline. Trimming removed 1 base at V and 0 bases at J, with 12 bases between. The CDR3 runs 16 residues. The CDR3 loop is CASSQAAGRANYGYTF. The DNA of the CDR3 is TGCGCCAGCAGCCAAGCCGCCGGGAGAGCTAACTATGGCTACACCTTC.

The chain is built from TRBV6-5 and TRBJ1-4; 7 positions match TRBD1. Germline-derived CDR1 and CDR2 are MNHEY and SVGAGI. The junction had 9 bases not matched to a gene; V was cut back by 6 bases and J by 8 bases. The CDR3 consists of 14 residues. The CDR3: CASRAQGTREKLFF. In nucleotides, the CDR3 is TGTGCCAGCAGGGCACAGGGGACGAGAGAAAAACTGTTTTTT.

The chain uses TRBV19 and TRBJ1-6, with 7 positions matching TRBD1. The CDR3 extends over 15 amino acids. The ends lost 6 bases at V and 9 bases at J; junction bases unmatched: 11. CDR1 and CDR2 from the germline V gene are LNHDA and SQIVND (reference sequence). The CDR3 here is CASSQGGRGASPLHF. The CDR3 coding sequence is TGTGCCAGTAGCCAAGGGGGCAGGGGGGCTTCACCCCTCCACTTT.

The CDR3 loop is CASSIGQGRNEKLFF. The CDR3 region has the DNA TGTGCCAGCAGCATAGGACAGGGCCGTAATGAAAAACTGTTTTTT. The rearrangement joins TRBV5-4 to TRBJ1-4; 8 nucleotides line up with TRBD1. The V gene's germline CDR1 is SGHNT and CDR2 YYREEE (reference sequence). The length of the CDR3 is 15 residues. J was trimmed by 4 bases and V by 4 bases; bases with no gene match: 6.

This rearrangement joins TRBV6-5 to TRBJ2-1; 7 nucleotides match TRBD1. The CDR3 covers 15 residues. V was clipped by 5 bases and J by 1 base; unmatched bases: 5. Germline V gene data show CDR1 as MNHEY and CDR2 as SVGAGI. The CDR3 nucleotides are TGTGCCAGCAGTCCGGACAGGTCGTCCTACAATGAGCAGTTCTTC. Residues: CASSPDRSSYNEQFF.

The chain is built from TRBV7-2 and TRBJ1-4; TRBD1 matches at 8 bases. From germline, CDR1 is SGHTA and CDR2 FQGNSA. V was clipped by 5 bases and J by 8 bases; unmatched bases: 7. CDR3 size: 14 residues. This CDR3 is CASSPDRGDEKLFF. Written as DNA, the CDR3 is TGTGCCAGCAGCCCTGACAGGGGCGACGAAAAACTGTTTTTT.

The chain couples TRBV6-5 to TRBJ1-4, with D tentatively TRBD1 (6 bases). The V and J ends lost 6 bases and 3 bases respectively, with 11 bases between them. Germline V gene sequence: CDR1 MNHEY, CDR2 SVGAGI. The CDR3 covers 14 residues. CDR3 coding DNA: TGTGCCAGCAGGTCAGGGGAGGCTAATGAAAAACTGTTTTTT. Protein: CASRSGEANEKLFF.

This CDR3 is CASSANSGGRLETQYF. CDR3 nucleotide sequence: TGTGCCAGCAGCGCCAATAGCGGGGGCCGGTTAGAGACCCAGTACTTC. V usage is TRBV7-9 and J usage is TRBJ2-5; 9 bases are shared with TRBD2. The CDR3 is 16 residues long. Germline V gene data show CDR1 as SEHNR and CDR2 as FQNEAQ (reference sequence). V lost 5 bases, J lost 4 bases, and 11 bases stayed unmatched.

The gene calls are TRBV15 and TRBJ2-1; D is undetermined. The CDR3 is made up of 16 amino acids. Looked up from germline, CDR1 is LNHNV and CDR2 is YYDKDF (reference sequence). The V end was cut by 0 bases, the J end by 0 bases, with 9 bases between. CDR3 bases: TGTGCCACCAGCAGAGACGTTTCCAGCTCCTACAATGAGCAGTTCTTC. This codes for CATSRDVSSSYNEQFF. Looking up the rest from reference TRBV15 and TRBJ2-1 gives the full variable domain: DAMVIQNPRYQVTQFGKPVTLSCSQTLNHNVMYWYQQKSSQAPKLLFHYYDKDFNNEADTPDNFQSRRPNTSFCFLDIRSPGLGDTAMYLCATSRDVSSSYNEQFFGPGTRLTVL.

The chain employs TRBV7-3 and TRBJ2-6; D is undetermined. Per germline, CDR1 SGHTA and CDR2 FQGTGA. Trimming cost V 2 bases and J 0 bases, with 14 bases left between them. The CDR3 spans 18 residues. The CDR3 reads CASSLQQIDDSGANVLTF. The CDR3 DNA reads TGTGCCAGCAGCTTACAACAGATAGACGACTCTGGGGCCAACGTCCTGACTTTC.

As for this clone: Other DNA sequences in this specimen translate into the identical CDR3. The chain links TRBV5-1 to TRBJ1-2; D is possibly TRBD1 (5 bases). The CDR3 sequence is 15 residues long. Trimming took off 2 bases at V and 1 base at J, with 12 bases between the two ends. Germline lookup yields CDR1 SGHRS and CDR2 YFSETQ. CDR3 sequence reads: CASSFPGRGNYGYTF. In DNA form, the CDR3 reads TGCGCCAGCAGCTTTCCAGGGAGGGGTAACTATGGCTACACCTTC.

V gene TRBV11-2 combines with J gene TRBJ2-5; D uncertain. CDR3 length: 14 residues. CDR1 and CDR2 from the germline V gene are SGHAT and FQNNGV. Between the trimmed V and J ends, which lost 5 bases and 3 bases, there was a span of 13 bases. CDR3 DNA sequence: TGTGCCAGCAGCCGCCTTGGACGGGAAGAGACCCAGTACTTC. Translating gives CASSRLGREETQYF.

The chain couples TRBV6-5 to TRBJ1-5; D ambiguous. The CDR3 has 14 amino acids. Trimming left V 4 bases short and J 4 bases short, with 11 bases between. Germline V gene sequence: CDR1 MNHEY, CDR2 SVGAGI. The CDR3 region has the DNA TGTGCCAGCAGTTTAAACAGTGGAAATCAGCCCCAGCATTTT. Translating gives CASSLNSGNQPQHF.

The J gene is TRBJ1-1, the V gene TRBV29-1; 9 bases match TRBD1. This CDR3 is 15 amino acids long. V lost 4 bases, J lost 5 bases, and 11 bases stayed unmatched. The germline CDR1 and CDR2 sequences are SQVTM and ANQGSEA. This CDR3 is CSVVRTRDRDTEAFF. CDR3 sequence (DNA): TGCAGCGTTGTTCGGACTAGGGACAGGGATACTGAAGCTTTCTTT.

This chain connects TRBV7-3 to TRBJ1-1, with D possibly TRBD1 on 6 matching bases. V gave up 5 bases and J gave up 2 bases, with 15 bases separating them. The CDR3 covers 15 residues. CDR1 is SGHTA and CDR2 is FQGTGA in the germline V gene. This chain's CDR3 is CASSLLGGGNTEAFF. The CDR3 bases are TGTGCCAGCAGCCTGCTAGGGGGTGGAAACACTGAAGCTTTCTTT.

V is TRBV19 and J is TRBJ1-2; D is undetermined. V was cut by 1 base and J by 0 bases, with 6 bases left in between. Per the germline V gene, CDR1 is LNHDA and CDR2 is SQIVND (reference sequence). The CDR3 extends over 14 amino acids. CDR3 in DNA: TGTGCCAGTAGTATAGTCGGCTCTAACTATGGCTACACCTTC. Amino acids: CASSIVGSNYGYTF.